Detailed here is one T cell receptor beta chain. Its specific antigen is unknown. The input lacks base qualities; no much larger clone sits a single base away. The protocol used for the library was the immunoSEQ multiplex PCR assay. In the source study's methods: Preprocessing removed nonproductive sequences and CDR3s not starting with C, not ending with F or W, or shorter than 7 amino acids. The MANAFEST web app identified antigen-specific clonotypes based on expansion compared with the reference and other culture wells. To be counted as positive, a clone had to show significant expansion compared with the reference culture, at an FDR below 0.05, in 2 of 3 replicate wells. Positive clones also required significant expansion versus all other tandem wells and an odds ratio above 5. CDR3 homology was quantified as pairwise Levenshtein distance, calculated with the stringdist R package after three terminal residues were trimmed from each end. TCRdb provides this immuneACCESS table in a form limited to in-frame rearrangements. Some clones are lacking; in checked studies, under half of them reflect an unresolved V gene, and why the rest are absent is not known. The V and J calls and the clone size are those of that table, but D and trimming were determined from the DNA. A total of roughly 30,000 clones appear in this sample, approximately 78% of them only once. Together, the top ten hold roughly 20% of the sample.

CD4+ T cells from unexposed donors were collected before the COVID-19 pandemic (2011-2018). After 10 to 11 days of culture, CD4+ T cells were isolated with the EasySep CD4+ T cell isolation kit. As cell number allowed, CD4+ T cells from unexposed donors were tested for reactivity to SARS-CoV-2 S and N and to four common cold coronavirus spike pools. About 2.2 million PBMCs per well were cultured in IMDM with about 5% human AB serum and around 10 IU/ml IL-2. Half of the culture medium was replaced with fresh IL-2-containing medium on days 3 and 7. Triplicate replicate wells were generally used for each peptide culture condition. The leukapheresis product for the unexposed donors was obtained through commercial purchase. PBMCs were isolated from leukapheresis product or whole blood by Ficoll-Paque PLUS gradient centrifugation. PBMCs were either used fresh in the expansion assay or cryopreserved at -140 degrees C. The QIAamp Micro DNA Kit was used to extract genomic DNA from the CD4+ T cells.

The sample is drawn from a study of CD4 T cells in relation to SARS-CoV-2 and coronaviruses (dated by TCRdb to the early 2020s). Study-level background: In the ViraFEST assay, PBMCs were grown with antigen for around nine days, and TCR beta CDR3s were then sequenced to identify antigen-specific clonal expansions. The negative reference condition was either a culture with an HIV-1 Nef peptide pool or a culture with no peptide. Patient-derived lymphoblastoid cell lines were used to map the HLA restriction of shared crossreactive spike epitopes. At the level of individual TCR clonotypes, the study measured memory CD4+ T cell crossreactivity between SARS-CoV-2 spike protein and common cold coronavirus spike proteins. The Adaptive Biotechnologies TCR-sequencing kit was used to sequence samples from a few pre-COVID donors and the naive versus memory experiments, while other data came from Illumina-based sequencing. Expansion assays from other donors in the study were sequenced with a different, Illumina-based TCR-beta assay. The investigation overall reported the following: The study was limited by small numbers of patients and tested TCRs. Compared with monoreactive clones, crossreactive clones had significantly weaker SARS-CoV-2-driven expansion, a result consistent with antigenic imprinting. Because no donor provided both pre-pandemic and post-infection samples, tracing the source of pre-existing responses was limited. Because the crossreactivity analysis focused on spike protein, crossreactivity against other viral proteins was not assessed. Memory CD4+ clonotypes crossrecognizing SARS-CoV-2 and at least one common cold coronavirus spike were found in 60% to 70% of donors.

V is pared back by 5 bases and J by 1 base, with 12 bases lying between the germline termini. The CDR3 sequence holds 15 residues, the cysteine and phenylalanine included. The DNA shown is the 45-base CDR3, in frame from base 1. In the germline V gene, CDR1 corresponds to SNHLY and CDR2 to FYNNEI. This TCR came from a human donor in good health. The chain is made from TRBV2 and TRBJ1-5; perhaps TRBD1 is the D gene, with 5 bases matching. The sample consisted of CD4+ T cells from PBMCs, cultured in vitro. The DNA sequence is TGTGCCAGCAGTTCAACGGGACCGAGCAATCAGCCCCAGCATTTT. It specifies CASSSTGPSNQPQHF.